Listed here are 30 T cell receptor beta chains from one sample, sequenced in a study of T cell repertoires in cytomegalovirus infection (dated by TCRdb to about 2019). The sample was run on an Illumina HiSeq 1500. TCRdb redid the processing of the public reads, applying fastp at Q25 and MiXCR, and retained in-frame beta chains. Each record represents a unique CDR3 protein, reported with the most common genes and DNA among its rows. Counted in this sample were 630,000 or so distinct CDR3 sequences; approximately 24% of them appeared once. Less than 10% of the sample comes from the top ten. Sequenced: CD8+ T cells from PBMCs. All receptors derive from a human donor in good health (CMV status not recorded). Some clones in this sample may be carry-over from other donors' samples.

This clonotype was counted at least ten times. V usage is TRBV7-9 and J usage is TRBJ1-1; D remains ambiguous. CDR1 SEHNR and CDR2 FQNEAQ come from the germline V gene (reference sequence). CDR3 length equals 15 residues. V was trimmed by 2 bases and J by 0 bases, leaving 10 bases between them. CDR3 in amino acids: CASSLSTDLNTEAFF. The CDR3 bases are TGTGCCAGCAGCTTATCGACGGACTTGAACACTGAAGCTTTCTTT.

This clonotype was observed a few times. The V and J genes are TRBV7-9 and TRBJ1-1; 7 bases align to TRBD1. The CDR3 sequence is 14 residues long. V was clipped by 4 bases and J by 9 bases; unmatched bases: 11. Germline V gene sequence: CDR1 SEHNR, CDR2 FQNEAQ (reference sequence). CDR3 in DNA: TGTGCCAGCAGCTCTTACCGGGACAGCAAGCAAGCTTTCTTT. It yields the protein CASSSYRDSKQAFF.

CDR3 residues: CASSSLGGYSYNEQFF. In nucleotides, the CDR3 is TGTGCCAGCAGCTCCCTTGGGGGGTACTCCTACAATGAGCAGTTCTTC. The chain employs TRBV27 and TRBJ2-1; tentatively, D is TRBD2 (6 bases). V gave up 6 bases and J gave up 0 bases, with 15 bases separating them. The CDR3 loop spans 16 amino acids. Germline V CDR1 and CDR2: MNHEY, SMNVEV (reference sequence).

This clonotype was seen at least ten times. The CDR3 sequence: CASSFFFAENSGANVLTF. In DNA, the CDR3 is TGTGCCAGCAGTTTCTTTTTCGCGGAAAACTCTGGGGCCAACGTCCTGACTTTC. The gene calls are TRBV28 and TRBJ2-6; D remains unclear. Germline-derived CDR1 and CDR2 are MDHEN and SYDVKM. V dropped 3 bases and J dropped 0 bases, with 15 bases sitting between them. The CDR3 sequence is 18 residues long.

The chain links TRBV9 to TRBJ2-5; possibly TRBD1 or TRBD2 for D (5 bases each). Trimming removed 0 bases from V and 7 bases from J, with 22 bases in between. Germline-derived CDR1 and CDR2 are SGDLS and YYNGEE. This CDR3 comprises 17 residues. CDR3 in amino acids: CASSVDLLGRLEGTQYF. The CDR3 DNA reads as TGTGCCAGCAGCGTAGACCTCTTGGGACGGCTGGAAGGGACCCAGTACTTC.

There are many counts of this clonotype. The chain links TRBV6-1 to TRBJ2-1; TRBD1 might be the D (5 bases). V lost 2 bases and J lost 9, with 11 bases in between. The CDR3 extends over 13 amino acids. Germline loops: CDR1 MNHNS, CDR2 SASEGT. The CDR3 bases are TGTGCCAGCAGTGAAATCAGGGCCGGTGAGCAGTTCTTC. Amino acids: CASSEIRAGEQFF.

This clonotype occurred a few times. The genes are TRBV2 and TRBJ2-1; 7 nucleotides align to TRBD1. V trimming: 7 bases; J trimming: 6 bases; junction bases outside the gene matches: 6. Germline-derived CDR1 and CDR2 are SNHLY and FYNNEI. This CDR3 is built from 13 residues. In nucleotides, the CDR3 is TGTGCCAGCACCAGGGGGACCCTCAATGAGCAGTTCTTC. It is translated as CASTRGTLNEQFF.

The table lists this clonotype with a count of one. The missing conserved phenylalanine or tryptophan at the end of this CDR3 makes a read error likely. This chain joins TRBV4-1 and TRBJ1-5; perhaps TRBD1 as D (5 bases). This CDR3 is built from 14 residues. Germline CDR1 and CDR2: MGHRA and YSYEKL. V shed 0 bases and J shed 4 bases, with 7 bases lying between them. DNA for the CDR3: TGCGCCAGCAGCCAAGACGGGGGGAATCAGCCCCAGCATTCT. Amino acid sequence: CASSQDGGNQPQHS.

The genes are TRBV7-6 and TRBJ2-2; D is undetermined. V shed 10 bases and J shed 1 base, with 4 bases lying between them. From germline, CDR1 is SGHVS and CDR2 FNYEAQ. There are 11 residues in the CDR3. The CDR3 coding sequence is TGTGCCACTGAGAACACCGGGGAGCTGTTTTTT. Translation gives CATENTGELFF.

This clonotype has ten or more counts. J is TRBJ2-7 and V is TRBV7-2; D ambiguous. The CDR3 contains 14 residues. Germline V gene data show CDR1 as SGHTA and CDR2 as FQGNSA. Deletions cut 1 base from V and 3 bases from J, with 10 bases between. The CDR3 nucleotides read TGTGCCAGCAGCTTAGGCTTCCGGAGCTACGAGCAGTACGTC. Protein sequence: CASSLGFRSYEQYV.

The genes are TRBV29-1 and TRBJ2-1; D possibly corresponds to TRBD2 (7 bases). V was shortened by 3 bases and J by 6 bases, with 21 bases between the two germline ends. CDR1 and CDR2 (germline): SQVTM, ANQGSEA. This CDR3 is 16 amino acids long. The CDR3 here is CSVDPRGWGGPNEQFF. The CDR3 coding sequence is TGCAGCGTTGACCCTAGGGGGTGGGGGGGCCCCAATGAGCAGTTCTTC.

The gene calls are TRBV20-1 and TRBJ1-1; 10 bases agree with TRBD1. The CDR3 has 16 amino acids. The germline CDR1 and CDR2 sequences are DFQATT and SNEGSKA (reference sequence). J was trimmed by 5 bases and V by 5 bases; bases with no gene match: 14. CDR3 loop: CSARLPLDRGGTEAFF. Written as DNA, the CDR3 is TGCAGTGCTCGCCTTCCTCTGGACAGGGGGGGGACTGAAGCTTTCTTT.

J is TRBJ2-7 and V is TRBV14; 9 bases line up with TRBD1. This CDR3 is built from 15 residues. V dropped 4 bases and J dropped 3; count of bases not matched to a gene: 7. The germline V gene encodes CDR1 SGHDN and CDR2 FVKESK. Here the CDR3 reads CASSLPGQGYYEQYF. The CDR3 DNA is TGTGCCAGCAGCCTACCGGGACAGGGTTACTACGAGCAGTACTTC.

The sample holds many counts of this clonotype. The chain combines TRBV27 with TRBJ1-2; 8 nucleotides agree with TRBD1. The V gene's germline CDR1 is MNHEY and CDR2 SMNVEV (reference sequence). The V segment lost 9 bases and the J segment 6 bases; nucleotides outside the gene matches: 12. CDR3 size: 14 residues. For the CDR3, the DNA is TGTGCCAGTCATCGGACAGGGAATACTGATGGCTACACCTTC. This codes for CASHRTGNTDGYTF.

There are many counts of this clonotype. V and J are TRBV7-9 and TRBJ2-2, with D unresolved. V lost 5 bases and J lost 7, with 5 bases in between. The CDR3 loop spans 11 amino acids. Germline loops: CDR1 SEHNR, CDR2 FQNEAQ (reference sequence). The CDR3 DNA reads TGTGCCAGCAGCCCGAACGGGGAGCTGTTTTTT. Amino acids: CASSPNGELFF.

The rearrangement links TRBV19 to TRBJ1-2; maybe TRBD1 (5 bases). There are 15 residues in the CDR3. CDR1 is LNHDA and CDR2 is SQIVND in the germline V gene (reference sequence). V was cut by 5 bases and J by 4 bases, with 17 bases left in between. The CDR3 DNA reads TGTGCCAGTAGTCACGGGACCCGGAGCGGCTATGGCTACACCTTC. Its protein product is CASSHGTRSGYGYTF.

Of note for this clonotype: One junction end does not reproduce the germline sequence, and a read error may be involved. The V gene is TRBV11-3, the J gene TRBJ2-1; 8 bases fit TRBD2. Germline CDR1 SGHNT, CDR2 YENEEA. This CDR3 comprises 14 residues. The CDR3 nucleotides read TGTGCCAACAGCTTGCGGGGGGTAGGTTATGAGCAGTTCTTC. Translating it yields CANSLRGVGYEQFF.

This clonotype was detected ten times or more. Here the CDR3 DNA reads TGCGCCAGCAGCCAGACACAAGGACAGCGTACCGGGGAGCTGTTTTTT. Translation gives CASSQTQGQRTGELFF. The gene calls are TRBV4-1 and TRBJ2-2, with a weak D call TRBD1 (6 bases). CDR1 and CDR2 (germline): MGHRA, YSYEKL. Trimming took off 3 bases at V and 5 bases at J, with 16 bases between the two ends. The CDR3 loop spans 16 amino acids.

The chain employs TRBV28 and TRBJ2-1; the match to TRBD1 covers 8 bases. Germline V gene data show CDR1 as MDHEN and CDR2 as SYDVKM. J gave up 1 base and V 6 bases, and 5 bases lay outside the gene matches. The CDR3 contains 15 residues. In DNA, the CDR3 is TGTGCCAGCAGGCCACAGGGGGAATCCTACAATGAGCAGTTCTTC. As protein: CASRPQGESYNEQFF. The full variable domain, in which reference TRBV28 and TRBJ2-1 provide the parts outside the CDR3, is DVKVTQSSRYLVKRTGEKVFLECVQDMDHENMFWYRQDPGLGLRLIYFSYDVKMKEKGDIPEGYSVSREKKERFSLILESASTNQTSMYLCASRPQGESYNEQFFGPGTRLTVL.

This clonotype was seen repeatedly, ten times or more. The chain carries TRBV6-2 or TRBV6-3 and TRBJ2-7; D ambiguous. Germline CDR1 is MNHEY and CDR2 is SVGEGT. Deletions cut 6 bases from V and 3 bases from J, with 12 bases between. This CDR3 has 13 amino acids. CDR3 coding DNA: TGTGCCAGCAGCCCGATCGATTTCTACGAGCAGTACGTC. Its protein product is CASSPIDFYEQYV.

At least ten counts were recorded for this clonotype. The chain has TRBV12-3 or TRBV12-4 and TRBJ1-2; D is undetermined. This CDR3 comprises 12 residues. Trimming shortened V by 10 bases and J by 8 bases, and 17 bases separated the two germline ends. DNA for the CDR3: TGTGCCACCGAGAGAGCACTAGGAGGCTACACCTTC. Amino acid sequence: CATERALGGYTF.

This clonotype has a handful of counts. The chain couples TRBV6-6 to TRBJ2-1; D remains ambiguous. Looked up from germline, CDR1 is MNHNY and CDR2 is SVGAGI (reference sequence). The CDR3 runs 15 residues. V lost 5 bases and J lost 7, with 18 bases in between. The CDR3 sequence: CASSRDSHLSNEQFF. CDR3 DNA sequence: TGTGCCAGCAGTCGTGACTCTCACCTTTCAAATGAGCAGTTCTTC.

This sequence joins TRBV7-9 and TRBJ2-2, with D unclear. Trimming took off 5 bases at V and 7 bases at J, with 8 bases between the two ends. Germline V CDR1 and CDR2: SEHNR, FQNEAQ (reference sequence). The CDR3 totals 12 residues. The CDR3 protein is CASSAVSGELFF. The CDR3 bases are TGTGCCAGCAGCGCGGTGAGCGGGGAGCTGTTTTTT.

This sequence joins TRBV27 and TRBJ2-1; TRBD1 matches 8 bases. The CDR3 extends over 16 amino acids. Germline V gene sequence: CDR1 MNHEY, CDR2 SMNVEV (reference sequence). J gave up 1 base and V 6 bases, and 8 bases lay outside the gene matches. CDR3 DNA sequence: TGTGCCAGCAGGCCCGACAGGGGCCCTTCCTACAATGAGCAGTTCTTC. It yields the protein CASRPDRGPSYNEQFF.

The table lists this clonotype with many counts. The chain has TRBV7-6 and TRBJ2-5; D is unresolved. V lost 5 bases and J 2 bases, leaving 6 bases between the germline ends. This CDR3 is built from 12 residues. Germline V gives CDR1 SGHVS, CDR2 FNYEAQ. DNA for the CDR3: TGTGCCAGCAGCCCGCCGCAAGAGACCCAGTACTTC. Its protein product is CASSPPQETQYF. Together with reference TRBV7-6 and TRBJ2-5, the CDR3 gives the full variable domain: GAGVSQSPRYKVTKRGQDVALRCDPISGHVSLYWYRQALGQGPEFLTYFNYEAQQDKSGLPNDRFSAERPEGSISTLTIQRTEQRDSAMYRCASSPPQETQYFGPGTRLLVL.

The rearrangement links TRBV19 to TRBJ2-2; D is unresolved. V was shortened by 3 bases and J by 1 base, with 9 bases between the two germline ends. Per the germline V gene, CDR1 is LNHDA and CDR2 is SQIVND (reference sequence). The CDR3 is 15 amino acids. CDR3: CASSMYMMNTGELFF. The CDR3 nucleotides are TGTGCCAGTAGTATGTATATGATGAACACCGGGGAGCTGTTTTTT.

The chain uses TRBV6-6 and TRBJ1-2; 7 bases agree with TRBD1. Germline V gene lookup returns CDR1 MNHNY and CDR2 SVGAGI (reference sequence). V lost 6 bases to trimming and J lost 0 bases; unmatched junction nucleotides: 10. CDR3 length equals 16 residues. The CDR3 sequence is CASSHRGLSANYGYTF. The CDR3 nucleotides read TGTGCCAGCAGCCACAGGGGTTTAAGTGCTAACTATGGCTACACCTTC.

The chain recombines TRBV14 with TRBJ2-7, with D possibly being TRBD2 (6 bases). This CDR3 has 15 amino acids. Germline V gene lookup returns CDR1 SGHDN and CDR2 FVKESK. Trimming took off 7 bases at V and 1 base at J, with 17 bases between the two ends. The chain's CDR3 is CASTKGLARSYEQYV. Here the CDR3 DNA reads TGTGCCAGCACCAAAGGCCTAGCGAGGTCCTACGAGCAGTACGTC.

This clonotype was seen many times. The chain is built from TRBV7-8 and TRBJ1-1; TRBD1 is a possible D gene (5 bases). V lost 4 bases and J lost 6, with 12 bases in between. CDR1 is SGHVS and CDR2 is FQNEAQ in the germline V gene. The CDR3 has 13 residues. CDR3 in amino acids: CASSSGGSSEAFF. Written as DNA, the CDR3 is TGTGCCAGCAGCTCCGGGGGGAGCTCTGAAGCTTTCTTT.

As regards this clonotype: No conserved phenylalanine or tryptophan ends this CDR3, so it is likely a read error. This CDR3 is CASSALGGSYNEQFS. The CDR3 bases are TGTGCCAGCAGCGCCCTCGGCGGGAGTTACAATGAGCAGTTCTCC. This chain links TRBV6-2 or TRBV6-3 with TRBJ2-1, with 7 bases that match TRBD2. This CDR3 region has 15 residues. In germline, CDR1 is MNHEY, CDR2 SVGEGT. V lost 6 bases to trimming and J lost 4 bases; unmatched junction nucleotides: 9.